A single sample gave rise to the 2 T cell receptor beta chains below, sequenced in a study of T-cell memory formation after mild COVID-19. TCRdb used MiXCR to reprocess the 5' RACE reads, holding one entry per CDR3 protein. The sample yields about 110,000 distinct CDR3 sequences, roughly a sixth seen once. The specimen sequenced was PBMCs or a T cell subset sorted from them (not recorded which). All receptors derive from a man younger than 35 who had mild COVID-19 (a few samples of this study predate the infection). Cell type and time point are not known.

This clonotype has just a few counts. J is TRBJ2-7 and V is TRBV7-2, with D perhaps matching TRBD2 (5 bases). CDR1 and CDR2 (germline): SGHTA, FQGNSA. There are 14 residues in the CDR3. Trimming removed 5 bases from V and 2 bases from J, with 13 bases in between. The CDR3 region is CASSPYASPYEQYF. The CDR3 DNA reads TGTGCCAGCAGCCCCTATGCTAGCCCCTACGAGCAGTACTTC.

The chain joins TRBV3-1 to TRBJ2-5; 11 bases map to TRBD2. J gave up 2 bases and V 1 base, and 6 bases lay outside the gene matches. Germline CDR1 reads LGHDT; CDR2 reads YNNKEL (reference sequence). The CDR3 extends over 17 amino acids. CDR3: CASSQAGVAGGQETQYF. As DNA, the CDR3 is TGTGCCAGCAGCCAAGCGGGAGTAGCGGGGGGGCAAGAGACCCAGTACTTC.